Shown below are 22 T cell receptor beta chains from a single sample sequenced in a study of T-cell reconstitution after alpha-beta-depleted transplantation in children. During its preparation, the TCRbeta library received unique molecular identifiers. TCRdb called the PCR reads again in MiXCR, with one record for every CDR3 protein. This sample yields some 440,000 distinct CDR3 sequences, of which about 16% are seen a single time; 25% to 30% belongs to the top ten. The sequences come from PBMCs, mostly from graft donor cells, collected 360 days after TCRalphabeta/CD19-depleted stem cell transplant. These receptors were taken from a boy younger than two who had a stem cell transplant for Wiskott-Aldrich syndrome, so the T cells may come from the graft donor.

The CDR3 DNA is TGTGCCAGCAGCGTAGGGGGTCACACCGGGGAGCTGTTTTTT. This encodes CASSVGGHTGELFF. The chain has TRBV9 and TRBJ2-2; D call uncertain. The length of the CDR3 is 14 residues. From germline, CDR1 is SGDLS and CDR2 YYNGEE. The germline V and J ends were trimmed by 0 bases and 3 bases, with 6 bases remaining between them.

This clonotype turned up a few times. The V call is TRBV7-9, the J call TRBJ2-3, with no clear D. This CDR3 is 12 amino acids long. The germline V gene encodes CDR1 SEHNR and CDR2 FQNEAQ (reference sequence). V lost 0 bases and J lost 9, with 7 bases in between. The chain's CDR3 is CASSLAGRTQYF. The CDR3 nucleotides are TGTGCCAGCAGCTTAGCGGGTAGGACGCAGTATTTT.

The table lists this clonotype with a few counts. The gene calls are TRBV28 and TRBJ2-7; 7 bases are a match to TRBD2. This CDR3 has 14 residues. The ends lost 7 bases at V and 4 bases at J; junction bases unmatched: 10. Per the germline V gene, CDR1 is MDHEN and CDR2 is SYDVKM. In DNA form, the CDR3 reads TGTGCCAGCAAACGCGGGGGATTAAATTACGAGCAGTACTTC. It encodes CASKRGGLNYEQYF.

The V and J genes are TRBV12-5 and TRBJ2-1; the D is unclear. Trimming stripped 0 bases from V and 6 bases from J, with 15 bases between. Germline V gene sequence: CDR1 LGHNT, CDR2 FRNRAP. CDR3 length: 16 amino acids. CDR3 DNA sequence: TGTGCTAGTGGTTTGGTATCGACCTGGACGATCAATGAGCAGTTCTTC. The encoded protein is CASGLVSTWTINEQFF.

In its sample, this clonotype was seen a few times. The chain couples TRBV20-1 to TRBJ2-7; 9 positions agree with TRBD1. Per germline, CDR1 DFQATT and CDR2 SNEGSKA (reference sequence). This CDR3 contains 16 residues. V lost 3 bases to trimming and J lost 3 bases; unmatched junction nucleotides: 12. CDR3 protein: CSASPTPGQGFYEQYF. The CDR3, as DNA: TGCAGTGCTAGCCCTACCCCGGGACAGGGATTCTACGAGCAGTACTTC.

This chain connects TRBV30 to TRBJ2-5; 11 bases map to TRBD2. V trimming: 3 bases; J trimming: 5 bases; junction bases outside the gene matches: 5. The CDR3 length is 14 residues. Germline CDR1 is GTSNPN and CDR2 is SVGIG (reference sequence). CDR3 nucleotides: TGTGCCTGGAGCCGACTAGCGGGGTTTGAGACCCAGTACTTC. Translating it yields CAWSRLAGFETQYF.

This clonotype has just one count. A read error may be the cause here, since a much bigger clone is one base away. The rearrangement links TRBV25-1 to TRBJ2-7; D is uncertain. The germline CDR1 and CDR2 sequences are MGHDK and SYGVNS. The CDR3 consists of 11 residues. Between the trimmed V and J ends, which lost 5 bases and 6 bases, there was a span of 8 bases. The CDR3 DNA is TGTGCCAGCAGTCGGTGGGTCGAGCAGTACTTC. Translation: CASSRWVEQYF.

The rearrangement joins TRBV9 to TRBJ2-7; 9 bases fit TRBD2. Germline V gene lookup returns CDR1 SGDLS and CDR2 YYNGEE. The V and J ends lost 4 bases and 4 bases, in that order; junction bases with no gene match: 9. This CDR3 is built from 15 residues. As DNA, the CDR3 is TGTGCCAGCAGCCCCCGTTTGCGGGAGGGGTACGAGCAGTACTTC. It yields the protein CASSPRLREGYEQYF.

This clonotype was seen a handful of times. The chain combines TRBV12-3 or TRBV12-4 with TRBJ2-7; tentative D call: TRBD2 (6 bases). The CDR3 sequence is 15 residues long. The V end was cut by 6 bases, the J end by 3 bases, with 18 bases between. The CDR3 DNA reads as TGTGCCAGCAGCCATGGCATGCGGGAAAACTACGAGCAGTACTTC. Its translation: CASSHGMRENYEQYF.

The chain joins TRBV5-1 to TRBJ2-1, with 11 bases fitting TRBD2. The V segment lost 2 bases and the J segment 5 bases; nucleotides outside the gene matches: 6. CDR3 length: 16 amino acids. Looked up from germline, CDR1 is SGHRS and CDR2 is YFSETQ. CDR3 region: CASSLSLAGGNNEQFF. In DNA, the CDR3 is TGCGCCAGCAGCTTAAGCCTAGCGGGGGGTAACAATGAGCAGTTCTTC.

The gene calls are TRBV5-6 and TRBJ2-3; no definite D call. V shed 0 bases and J shed 2 bases, with 13 bases lying between them. Germline CDR1 and CDR2: SGHDT and YYEEEE. This CDR3 comprises 16 residues. For the CDR3, the DNA is TGTGCCAGCAGCTTGGGTGAGAATCTCCTCACAGATACGCAGTATTTT. Protein sequence: CASSLGENLLTDTQYF.

The chain carries TRBV24-1 and TRBJ2-4, with TRBD1 matching over 9 bases. The CDR3 sequence is 13 residues long. J lost 4 bases, V lost 9 bases, and 3 bases had no gene match. Germline V gene sequence: CDR1 KGHDR, CDR2 SFDVKD. In DNA, the CDR3 is TGTGCCACCCAACAGGGGGCGAAAAACATTCAGTACTTC. It translates to CATQQGAKNIQYF.

The CDR3 DNA reads as TGTGCCAGCAGCTTAGTAGCGGGAGGGCCGAGCACCGGGGAGCTGTTTTTT. Translating it yields CASSLVAGGPSTGELFF. The chain uses TRBV7-2 and TRBJ2-2; 11 positions agree with TRBD2. With 1 base clipped from V and 4 bases from J, the junction kept 5 bases outside the gene matches. Germline values: CDR1 SGHTA, CDR2 FQGNSA. The CDR3 runs to 17 residues.

The sample holds a few counts of this clonotype. This CDR3 is CASNRLVSGELFF. DNA of the CDR3: TGTGCCAGCAACCGACTAGTTTCCGGGGAGCTGTTTTTT. The chain has TRBV9 and TRBJ2-2, with a possible D match to TRBD2 (6 bases). Trimming removed 6 bases at V and 6 bases at J, with 12 bases between. The CDR3 totals 13 residues. Germline V lookup: CDR1 SGDLS, CDR2 YYNGEE. Looking up the rest from reference TRBV9 and TRBJ2-2 gives the full variable domain: DSGVTQTPKHLITATGQRVTLRCSPRSGDLSVYWYQQSLDQGLQFLIQYYNGEERAKGNILERFSAQQFPDLHSELNLSSLELGDSALYFCASNRLVSGELFFGEGSRLTVL.

This clonotype was picked up many times. The chain links TRBV7-9 to TRBJ2-7, with 7 bases matching TRBD2. Germline CDR1 SEHNR, CDR2 FQNEAQ (reference sequence). Trimming took 1 base from V and 4 from J; bases not matched to a gene: 7. The CDR3 length is 15 residues. The CDR3: CASSLGGTGGYEQYF. The CDR3 region has the DNA TGTGCCAGCAGCTTAGGCGGAACGGGGGGTTACGAGCAGTACTTC.

V gene TRBV7-2 combines with J gene TRBJ2-7; tentative D call: TRBD1 (5 bases). V gave up 0 bases and J gave up 0 bases, with 12 bases separating them. The length of the CDR3 is 16 residues. Germline lookup yields CDR1 SGHTA and CDR2 FQGNSA. CDR3 protein: CASSLAQGPSSYEQYF. Here the CDR3 DNA reads TGTGCCAGCAGCTTAGCCCAGGGCCCCAGCTCCTACGAGCAGTACTTC.

The chain links TRBV10-3 to TRBJ2-7; D remains unclear. CDR1 is ENHRY, CDR2 SYGVKD, per germline. Trimming cost V 2 bases and J 3 bases, with 20 bases left between them. This CDR3 contains 17 residues. The chain's CDR3 is CAISEPVRRSGGYEQYF. CDR3 sequence (DNA): TGTGCCATCAGTGAGCCAGTCCGCCGTTCCGGTGGCTACGAGCAGTACTTC.

The chain has TRBV12-3 or TRBV12-4 and TRBJ2-2; the match to TRBD1 covers 7 bases. The ends lost 5 bases at V and 4 bases at J; junction bases unmatched: 10. CDR3 size: 16 residues. CDR3 amino acids: CASSPLGQVATGELFF. In DNA, the CDR3 is TGTGCCAGCAGTCCCTTAGGACAGGTAGCCACCGGGGAGCTGTTTTTT.

The J gene is TRBJ1-2, the V gene TRBV7-9, with D unclear. Trimming removed 10 bases from V and 0 bases from J, with 21 bases in between. Germline CDR1 and CDR2: SEHNR and FQNEAQ (reference sequence). CDR3 size: 16 residues. CDR3 residues: CATTLRGRATNYGYTF. As DNA, the CDR3 is TGTGCCACCACCCTAAGAGGTCGGGCTACTAACTATGGCTACACCTTC.

V usage is TRBV4-3 and J usage is TRBJ2-1; unclear D gene. CDR3 length: 15 residues. Trimming removed 8 bases at V and 0 bases at J, with 14 bases between. Looked up from germline, CDR1 is LGHNA and CDR2 is YSLEER. In nucleotides, the CDR3 is TGCGCCAGCGGGAATGATTATAGCTCCTACAATGAGCAGTTCTTC. Its protein is CASGNDYSSYNEQFF.

The chain employs TRBV10-3 and TRBJ2-7; unclear D gene. Trimming removed 4 bases from V and 3 bases from J, with 13 bases in between. CDR1 and CDR2 (germline): ENHRY, SYGVKD. The CDR3 sequence is 14 residues long. CDR3 bases: TGTGCCATCAGTGGGGGTGGCCAACTCTACGAGCAGTACTTC. This codes for CAISGGGQLYEQYF.

The gene calls are TRBV13 and TRBJ2-1; 8 bases map to TRBD1. Germline assignment: CDR1 PRHDT and CDR2 FYEKMQ (reference sequence). The CDR3 is made up of 16 amino acids. V dropped 6 bases and J dropped 2; count of bases not matched to a gene: 9. The CDR3 DNA reads as TGTGCCAGCAGTCCACTAATGGACAGGGCCTACAATGAGCAGTTCTTC. As protein: CASSPLMDRAYNEQFF.